A selection of T cell receptor beta chains follows, all from one sample in a study of blood T cells in healthy people across ages. Via MiXCR, TCRdb re-called the 5' RACE reads, giving one row per CDR3 protein. The repertoire includes 850,000 to 1,100,000 distinct CDR3 sequences, approximately 38% of them detected once, and around 13% sits in the top ten. Sequenced: blood. The receptors here all came from a man younger than 35 in good health. Each CDR3 is given with its conserved first and last residue. D genes are given only for firm matches. Rows may omit the clone size; those that give it use once, few, many or a size class.

CDR3	D	V	size	J
CASSHAAGESISYTF	-	TRBV4-1	-	TRBJ1-2
CASSQDGPVAAQYF	-	TRBV4-3	-	TRBJ2-3
CASSQEWLAGYNNEQFF	TRBD2	TRBV4-3	many	TRBJ2-1
CASREAAGEVTVYGYTF	-	TRBV5-1	few	TRBJ1-2
CSAAGTSALGDTQYF	TRBD2	TRBV20-1	few	TRBJ2-3
CASSVKGLPYNEQFF	-	TRBV9	-	TRBJ2-1
CSASRGSETQYF	-	TRBV20-1	few	TRBJ2-5
CASSLGTPGTGNTEAFF	-	TRBV7-6	-	TRBJ1-1
CASSEDPGQGAHNEQFF	TRBD1	TRBV2	-	TRBJ2-1
CASSFKGGGTEAFF	-	TRBV7-2	-	TRBJ1-1
CASSETGQGGGYTF	TRBD1	TRBV2	-	TRBJ1-2
CASSFRDLNTEAFF	-	TRBV5-1	-	TRBJ1-1
CASSSGLADTDTQYF	TRBD2	TRBV12-3/TRBV12-4	many	TRBJ2-3